The clone carrying this T cell receptor beta chain showed up many times. Its specificity is not known. V was cut by 8 bases and J by 3 bases, with 10 bases left in between. The germline gives CDR1 KGHDR, CDR2 SFDVKD. The CDR3 has 13 amino acids. The data originate from a study of identical twins. The study, taken as a whole, reports: Reduced insertions were recorded for abundant cord blood beta clonotypes, with no such pattern in memory repertoires. Where beta out-of-frame sequences were concerned, excess twin sharing was weaker.

Everyone who gave samples was a healthy Caucasian. TCRdb used MiXCR to reprocess the 5' RACE reads, holding one entry per CDR3 protein. The repertoire includes some 240,000 distinct CDR3 sequences, roughly a tenth of them detected once, and about a tenth sits in the top ten. Input material: memory T cells sorted from blood. The receptor was derived from a man between 50 and 59 years old in good health. This rearrangement joins TRBV24-1 to TRBJ2-1; D is undetermined. The CDR3 is CATIADGYNEQFF. The CDR3 region has the DNA TGTGCCACCATTGCGGACGGCTACAATGAGCAGTTCTTC.